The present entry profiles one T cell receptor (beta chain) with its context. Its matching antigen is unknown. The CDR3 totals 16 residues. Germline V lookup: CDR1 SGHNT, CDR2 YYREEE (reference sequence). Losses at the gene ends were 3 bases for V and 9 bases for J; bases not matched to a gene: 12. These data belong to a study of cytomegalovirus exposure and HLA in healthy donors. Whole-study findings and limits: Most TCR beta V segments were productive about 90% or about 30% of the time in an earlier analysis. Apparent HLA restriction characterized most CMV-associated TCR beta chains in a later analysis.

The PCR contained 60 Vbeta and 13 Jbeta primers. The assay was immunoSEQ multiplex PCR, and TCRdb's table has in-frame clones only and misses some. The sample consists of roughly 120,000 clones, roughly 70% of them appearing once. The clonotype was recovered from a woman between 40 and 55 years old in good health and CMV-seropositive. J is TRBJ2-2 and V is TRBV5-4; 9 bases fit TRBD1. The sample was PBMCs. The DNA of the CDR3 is TGTGCCAGCAGCTCACGGGACAGGGACCGACATTGGGAGCTGTTTTTT. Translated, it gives CASSSRDRDRHWELFF.